This entry describes one T cell receptor (beta chain). The germline V and J ends were trimmed by 7 bases and 1 base, with 8 bases remaining between them. The CDR3 sequence is 13 residues long. The germline V gene has CDR1 SNHLY and CDR2 FYNNEI. The protocol was immunoSEQ multiplex PCR, while the TCRdb copy is restricted to in-frame clones and leaves out a portion. In the table there are 30,000 to 40,000 clones, around 90% of which are singletons. The sample comes from a study of T cell changes during pregnancy in multiple sclerosis. The clonotype originates from a female donor with multiple sclerosis, enrolled in a pregnancy study. The source was CD4+ T cells from peripheral blood mononuclear cells, collected in the third trimester of pregnancy. The chain employs TRBV2 and TRBJ1-5, with unresolved D. The CDR3 DNA sequence: TGTGCCAGCAATCAGGCAAGCAATCAGCCCCAGCATTTT. Amino acid sequence: CASNQASNQPQHF.